This T cell receptor beta chain was sequenced in a study of shared clonotypes between healthy human individuals. Worth noting for this clone: Antigen unknown.

Study outcomes and limitations: On the whole, naive subsets had larger estimated richness than memory subsets had. Sorted-subset samples were not fully sequenced, rarefaction indicated. A few donors showed sharing of about 4.8% of naive CD4 clonotypes.

The protocol was immunoSEQ multiplex PCR, while the TCRdb copy is restricted to in-frame clones and leaves out a portion. The sample lists 2 million to 2.5 million clones; around 93% were seen once. With V trimmed by 1 base and J by 9 bases, 7 bases remained unmatched. The CDR3 covers 15 residues. CDR1 is SEHNR and CDR2 is FQNEAQ in the germline V gene (reference sequence). The TCR sequence derives from a man aged 18 to 30 in good health. Some clones in this sample may be carry-over from other donors' samples. The specimen sequenced was naive CD4+ T cells from PBMCs. Subset here: CD45RA+ positively selected. J is TRBJ2-1 and V is TRBV7-9; 9 positions agree with TRBD1. CDR3 DNA: TGTGCCAGCAGCTTAGACTTACAGGGGGCTGGTGAGCAGTTCTTC. Translated: CASSLDLQGAGEQFF.